This TCR beta chain comes out of a study of regulatory T cells in long-lasting Graves disease. Study details: Patients met the persistent Graves' disease definition after over 5 years of antithyroid drugs with positive TSH receptor antibodies. Points from the study as a whole: Patients with persistent disease showed a bias toward TRBV28, TRBJ1-2 and TRBJ2-5.

Turning to this clonotype: The antigen remains undetermined.

The time point was: persistent/refractory GD, antithyroid drugs over 5 years with positive TRAb. PBMCs provided the RNA from which the TCR library was made. Graves' disease diagnosis followed American Thyroid Association guidelines. In Xi'an, China, an endocrinology department was the source of patients. In building TCR beta libraries, iRepertoire HTBI primers were used together with Arm-PCR of CDR3 regions. TCRdb redid the calling of the multiplex PCR reads with MiXCR, one entry per CDR3 protein. The sample lists a few hundred thousand distinct CDR3 sequences; about 20% were seen once. The V segment lost 7 bases and the J segment 5 bases; nucleotides outside the gene matches: 5. CDR1 is MNHEY, CDR2 SVGEGT, per germline. The CDR3 is made up of 14 amino acids.

The clonotype was recovered from a female donor with Graves disease. The gene calls are TRBV6-2 or TRBV6-3 and TRBJ2-2, with TRBD1 identical over 9 bases. The sequencing here drew on peripheral blood mononuclear cells (PBMCs), taken when the disease was refractory, from a patient treated with antithyroid drugs. CDR3 residues: CASTTGGDTGELFF. CDR3 bases: TGTGCCAGCACGACAGGGGGAGATACCGGGGAGCTGTTTTTT.